Below are 30 T cell receptor beta chains sequenced from a single sample in a study of shared clonotypes between healthy human individuals. Only in-frame clones appear in the TCRdb table, and some are missing; sequencing was by immunoSEQ multiplex PCR. The sample consists of millions of clones, approximately 95% of them appearing once. The sample taken for sequencing was naive CD4+ T cells from PBMCs. Sample subset: CD45RA+ positively selected. The source of these receptors is a man aged 18 to 29 in good health. Some clones in this sample may be carry-over from other donors' samples.

The rearrangement joins TRBV9 to TRBJ1-3, with D possibly matching TRBD1 (5 bases). V was cut by 4 bases and J by 0 bases, with 14 bases left in between. Germline V lookup: CDR1 SGDLS, CDR2 YYNGEE. The CDR3 spans 16 residues. The CDR3 DNA is TGTGCCAGCAGCCCCCTCGACAGTCCCTCTGGAAACACCATATATTTT. The encoded protein is CASSPLDSPSGNTIYF.

The chain is built from TRBV6-1 and TRBJ1-1; 8 bases are shared with TRBD1. Trimming took 7 bases from V and 3 from J; bases not matched to a gene: 7. Germline-derived CDR1 and CDR2 are MNHNS and SASEGT. This CDR3 comprises 14 residues. The CDR3 region has the DNA TGTGCCAGCACCCAGGGGGCGCGGGACACTGAAGCTTTCTTT. Protein: CASTQGARDTEAFF.

This clone was seen just once. This chain joins TRBV5-1 and TRBJ2-1; 7 nucleotides align to TRBD2. CDR3 length: 15 residues. From germline, CDR1 is SGHRS and CDR2 YFSETQ. The junction had 9 bases not matched to a gene; V was cut back by 4 bases and J by 5 bases. This chain's CDR3 is CASSATSPLHNEQFF. The CDR3 region has the DNA TGCGCCAGCAGCGCGACTAGCCCTCTTCACAATGAGCAGTTCTTC.

The chain employs TRBV9 and TRBJ1-4; D is undetermined. In germline, CDR1 is SGDLS, CDR2 YYNGEE. This CDR3 has 13 residues. Deletions cut 8 bases from V and 0 bases from J, with 8 bases between. The CDR3 nucleotides read TGTGCCAGGGCCGCAGCAACTAATGAAAAACTGTTTTTT. This codes for CARAAATNEKLFF. The whole variable domain, filled in from reference TRBV9 and TRBJ1-4, reads DSGVTQTPKHLITATGQRVTLRCSPRSGDLSVYWYQQSLDQGLQFLIQYYNGEERAKGNILERFSAQQFPDLHSELNLSSLELGDSALYFCARAAATNEKLFFGSGTQLSVL.

The rearrangement links TRBV4-3 to TRBJ1-5, with D tentatively TRBD1 (6 bases). The CDR3 spans 15 residues. The germline V and J ends were trimmed by 4 bases and 0 bases, with 10 bases remaining between them. The V gene's germline CDR1 is LGHNA and CDR2 YSLEER. CDR3 in amino acids: CASSRTGNSNQPQHF. The CDR3 region has the DNA TGCGCCAGCAGCCGAACAGGGAATAGCAATCAGCCCCAGCATTTT.

This clone was detected once. V gene TRBV6-5 combines with J gene TRBJ1-2, with D possibly being TRBD1 (6 bases). The CDR3 totals 13 residues. Germline-derived CDR1 and CDR2 are MNHEY and SVGAGI. Trimming pared 6 bases from V and 6 bases from J, leaving 14 bases between. CDR3 loop: CASSPARTDGYTF. CDR3 DNA: TGTGCCAGCAGCCCCGCAAGGACAGATGGCTACACCTTC.

V and J are TRBV11-2 and TRBJ1-1; weak D call: TRBD1 (6 bases). Germline CDR1 and CDR2: SGHAT and FQNNGV. V was pared by 4 bases and J by 1 base, with 10 bases between. CDR3 length equals 14 residues. This CDR3 reads CASSYMGQNTEAFF. For the CDR3, the DNA is TGTGCCAGCAGCTATATGGGACAGAACACTGAAGCTTTCTTT.

Details on this clone: One junction end disagrees with the germline gene, perhaps due to a read error. The V and J genes are TRBV5-1 and TRBJ1-2; TRBD1 is a possible D gene (6 bases). The CDR3 runs 12 residues. Germline V gene sequence: CDR1 SGHRS, CDR2 YFSETQ. The CDR3 reads CASSLGSGQITF. In DNA, the CDR3 is TGCGCCAGCAGCTTGGGCAGCGGACAGATAACTTTC. Using reference TRBV5-1 and TRBJ1-2 for the parts outside the CDR3, the full variable domain is KAGVTQTPRYLIKTRGQQVTLSCSPISGHRSVSWYQQTPGQGLQFLFEYFSETQRNKGNFPGRFSGRQFSNSRSEMNVSTLELGDSALYLCASSLGSGQITFGSGTRLTVV.

V and J are TRBV19 and TRBJ2-2; 8 positions agree with TRBD1. The length of the CDR3 is 18 residues. V lost 6 bases, J lost 3 bases, and 15 bases stayed unmatched. Germline CDR1 is LNHDA and CDR2 is SQIVND (reference sequence). CDR3 sequence: CASRSPSVSGGYTGELFF. The CDR3 DNA reads TGTGCCAGTAGATCCCCATCCGTGTCAGGGGGCTACACCGGGGAGCTGTTTTTT.

The chain has TRBV6-5 and TRBJ1-1, with unresolved D. Per the germline V gene, CDR1 is MNHEY and CDR2 is SVGAGI. Trimming pared 7 bases from V and 0 bases from J, leaving 15 bases between. This CDR3 region has 15 residues. CDR3 protein: CASIRVLVLNTEAFF. The DNA of the CDR3 is TGTGCCAGCATAAGGGTGTTGGTGCTGAACACTGAAGCTTTCTTT.

The chain has TRBV6-5 and TRBJ2-5; 8 bases match TRBD1. The end of the DNA fits TRBJ2-7 better, so the J call may be wrong. Looked up from germline, CDR1 is MNHEY and CDR2 is SVGAGI. The CDR3 length is 16 residues. DNA for the CDR3: TGTGCCAGCAGTTACACGACGCACGGGACAGGTTACGAGCAGTACTTC. Residues: CASSYTTHGTGYEQYF.

The CDR3: CASSLDRGRTF. DNA of the CDR3: TGTGCCAGCAGTTTAGACCGAGGTAGGACCTTC. The chain has TRBV28 and TRBJ1-2; D is unclear. The V end lost 2 bases, the J end lost 14 bases, and 12 bases lay between the germline ends. In germline, CDR1 is MDHEN, CDR2 SYDVKM. The CDR3 is made up of 11 amino acids.

The chain has TRBV29-1 and TRBJ2-7, with 8 bases that match TRBD1. Trimming took 6 bases from V and 1 from J; bases not matched to a gene: 5. There are 13 residues in the CDR3. Germline-derived CDR1 and CDR2 are SQVTM and ANQGSEA. The CDR3 spells CSVTRQGSYEQYF. CDR3 nucleotides: TGCAGCGTCACGAGACAGGGGTCCTACGAGCAGTACTTC.

J is TRBJ2-5 and V is TRBV14; D gene unclear. This CDR3 contains 15 residues. Germline values: CDR1 SGHDN, CDR2 FVKESK. Trimming left V 3 bases short and J 2 bases short, with 13 bases between. The chain's CDR3 is CASSHPSWYQETQYF. The CDR3 DNA reads TGTGCCAGCAGCCACCCTTCTTGGTATCAAGAGACCCAGTACTTC.

The rearrangement links TRBV27 to TRBJ2-1; 9 bases fit TRBD2. CDR3 length: 13 amino acids. The V gene's germline CDR1 is MNHEY and CDR2 SMNVEV (reference sequence). Trimming at V came to 5 bases and at J to 9 bases, leaving 5 bases not matched to a gene. CDR3 nucleotides: TGTGCCAGCAGTCTGGGGACTAGCACTGAGCAGTTCTTC. Its protein product is CASSLGTSTEQFF.

The CDR3 DNA is TGTGCCAGCAGCTTCGGAGGGACAGGGAAGAATGAGCAGTTCTTC. It yields the protein CASSFGGTGKNEQFF. The J gene is TRBJ2-1, the V gene TRBV11-3, with 9 nucleotides matching TRBD1. Germline V CDR1 and CDR2: SGHNT, YENEEA. The CDR3 has 15 residues. V was clipped by 3 bases and J by 7 bases; unmatched bases: 7.

Of note for this clone: In the same sample, other DNA sequences code for this CDR3. The chain employs TRBV9 and TRBJ2-1; the D gene is possibly TRBD2 (6 bases). This CDR3 contains 15 residues. The V end was cut by 2 bases, the J end by 2 bases, with 11 bases between. Germline V CDR1 and CDR2: SGDLS, YYNGEE. CDR3 loop: CASSVDGTAYNEQFF. CDR3 in DNA: TGTGCCAGCAGCGTGGACGGGACTGCCTACAATGAGCAGTTCTTC.

V is TRBV23-1 and J is TRBJ1-1, with 9 nucleotides matching TRBD1. TRBV23-1 is sorted into the ORF group, with uncertain function. V lost 1 base and J lost 7; bases outside the gene matches: 7. This CDR3 has 15 residues. CDR3 nucleotides: TGCGCCAGCAGTCAATTTAAACAGGGGGCGGGTGAAGCTTTCTTT. Protein: CASSQFKQGAGEAFF.

This clone was seen only once. The CDR3 region is CAWKWGRVQETQYF. As DNA, the CDR3 is TGTGCCTGGAAGTGGGGCCGGGTCCAAGAGACCCAGTACTTC. This chain links TRBV30 with TRBJ2-5; D might be TRBD1 (5 bases). There are 14 residues in the CDR3. Deletions cut 4 bases from V and 1 base from J, with 13 bases between. CDR1 and CDR2 (germline): GTSNPN, SVGIG (reference sequence).

V and J are TRBV2 and TRBJ2-7; TRBD1 agrees at 7 bases. V lost 8 bases, J lost 0 bases, and 4 bases stayed unmatched. This CDR3 region has 13 residues. From germline, CDR1 is SNHLY and CDR2 FYNNEI. CDR3: CASLGQVSYEQYF. The CDR3, as DNA: TGTGCCAGCCTCGGACAGGTCTCCTACGAGCAGTACTTC.

This sequence joins TRBV7-9 and TRBJ2-1; 9 bases align to TRBD1. The CDR3 spans 15 residues. The V and J ends lost 5 bases and 7 bases, in that order; junction bases with no gene match: 9. CDR1 is SEHNR, CDR2 FQNEAQ, per germline (reference sequence). This CDR3 is CASSRLGGQGNEQFF. CDR3 sequence (DNA): TGTGCCAGCAGCCGGCTCGGGGGACAGGGAAATGAGCAGTTCTTC.

The V and J genes are TRBV27 and TRBJ1-2; tentative D call: TRBD1 (6 bases). The CDR3 covers 15 residues. Germline CDR1 is MNHEY and CDR2 is SMNVEV (reference sequence). Deletions cut 2 bases from V and 4 bases from J, with 14 bases between. The CDR3 DNA sequence: TGTGCCAGCAGTTTAGACAGGTCCGGAGGCTATGGCTACACCTTC. Translating gives CASSLDRSGGYGYTF.

The rearrangement links TRBV2 to TRBJ1-5; 8 bases map to TRBD1. The CDR3 totals 15 residues. Germline V gives CDR1 SNHLY, CDR2 FYNNEI. V lost 5 bases, J lost 6 bases, and 9 bases stayed unmatched. CDR3 bases: TGTGCCAGCAGTTCCCAGACAGGGGTTAGTCAGCCCCAGCATTTT. This codes for CASSSQTGVSQPQHF.

V and J are TRBV7-2 and TRBJ1-5; unclear D gene. The CDR3 has 15 amino acids. Germline loops: CDR1 SGHTA, CDR2 FQGNSA. Trimming left V 5 bases short and J 6 bases short, with 17 bases between. CDR3 coding DNA: TGTGCCAGCAGCGCCGACGGGCGAATCGGTCAGCCCCAGCATTTT. Protein product: CASSADGRIGQPQHF.

This clone was seen only a few times. This rearrangement joins TRBV30 to TRBJ1-5; D gene unclear. This CDR3 has 13 amino acids. V was pared by 1 base and J by 3 bases, with 7 bases between. Germline V CDR1 and CDR2: GTSNPN, SVGIG (reference sequence). The CDR3 protein is CAWSGTYNQPQHF. CDR3 sequence (DNA): TGTGCCTGGAGTGGCACCTACAATCAGCCCCAGCATTTT.

The chain is built from TRBV30 and TRBJ1-2; D is unresolved. Germline CDR1 GTSNPN, CDR2 SVGIG (reference sequence). The CDR3 runs 13 residues. The V end lost 0 bases, the J end lost 7 bases, and 12 bases lay between the germline ends. The CDR3 protein is CAWSVGRAPGYTF. DNA of the CDR3: TGTGCCTGGAGTGTAGGAAGGGCCCCTGGCTACACCTTC.

This chain joins TRBV10-3 and TRBJ2-7; D is undetermined. V lost 0 bases and J 3 bases, leaving 15 bases between the germline ends. The germline V gene has CDR1 ENHRY and CDR2 SYGVKD. The CDR3 runs to 16 residues. The CDR3 bases are TGTGCCATCAGTGAGTCTGATATAGGTTCATACTACGAGCAGTACTTC. Translated, it gives CAISESDIGSYYEQYF.

This chain uses TRBV4-1 with TRBJ1-2; D is ambiguous. The CDR3 is made up of 13 amino acids. Germline-derived CDR1 and CDR2 are MGHRA and YSYEKL. Trimming removed 2 bases from V and 3 bases from J, with 7 bases in between. The CDR3 DNA reads as TGCGCCAGCAGCCAACAGACCTACTATGGCTACACCTTC. This sequence encodes CASSQQTYYGYTF.

V and J are TRBV4-3 and TRBJ2-5; D gene unclear. The end of the DNA is better explained by TRBJ2-7, so the J call may be wrong. Germline loops: CDR1 LGHNA, CDR2 YSLEER. The CDR3 consists of 14 residues. The CDR3 DNA follows: TGCGCCAGCAGCCAAGACACTGGGGTCTACGAGCAGTACTTC. Translating gives CASSQDTGVYEQYF.

The V call is TRBV9, the J call TRBJ1-1, with TRBD1 identical over 10 bases. The CDR3 runs 16 residues. Germline V gene sequence: CDR1 SGDLS, CDR2 YYNGEE. V gave up 4 bases and J gave up 3 bases; unmatched junction bases: 9. CDR3 sequence (DNA): TGTGCCAGCAGCCTCGGGACAGGGGCTATCTACACTGAAGCTTTCTTT. Translating it yields CASSLGTGAIYTEAFF.